This T cell receptor (beta chain) stems from a study of T cell repertoires in cytomegalovirus infection. Across the study: It can be stated that public TCR beta signatures indicated CMV infection as well as a matching HLA type. Study-level points and caveats: Clonotype analysis showed dominance of the ex vivo response by HLA-C-restricted CMV-specific TCR beta clonotypes. There were carriers of CMV plus the relevant HLA, and cumulative public TCR beta family frequency identified them.

This clonotype was picked up many times. Antigen unknown. Each CDR3 protein is one row after TCRdb ran MiXCR on the reads. Of around 190,000 distinct CDR3 sequences in the sample, approximately 15% were seen once. The V gene's germline CDR1 is ENHRY and CDR2 SYGVKD. The CDR3 is 14 amino acids. Germline trimming cut 6 bases from V and 6 bases from J; bases unmatched to any gene: 8. The rearrangement links TRBV10-3 to TRBJ1-5; 7 nucleotides match TRBD1. The receptor was isolated from a human donor in good health (CMV status not recorded). Some clones in this sample may be carry-over from other donors' samples. The sample comprised PBMCs. The CDR3 bases are TGTGCCATCAGCCCAGGGGGAGACGGTCAGCCCCAGCATTTT. Protein product: CAISPGGDGQPQHF.